These 22 T cell receptor beta chains originate from one sample sequenced in a study of patients and donors after allogeneic stem cell transplantation. TCRdb used MiXCR to reprocess the RT-PCR reads, holding one entry per CDR3 protein. The data hold about 70,000 distinct CDR3 sequences, with more than 20% observed a single time. The source material was blood, either unsorted or a sorted T cell fraction (not recorded which). These receptor sequences come from a human donor who was either an allogeneic HSCT recipient or a stem cell or donor lymphocyte infusion donor (not recorded which). It is not recorded whose cells these are; they may come from a transplant donor.

The table lists this clonotype with a count of one. The chain links TRBV2 to TRBJ1-5, with TRBD1 identical over 9 bases. V lost 6 bases and J lost 4; bases outside the gene matches: 7. CDR3 length equals 15 residues. CDR1 and CDR2 from the germline V gene are SNHLY and FYNNEI. The CDR3 is CASRPGTGQNQPQHF. The CDR3 region has the DNA TGTGCCAGCAGACCCGGGACAGGGCAAAATCAGCCCCAGCATTTT.

This chain joins TRBV4-3 and TRBJ1-5, with 7 bases that match TRBD1. The CDR3 extends over 16 amino acids. The germline V gene encodes CDR1 LGHNA and CDR2 YSLEER. The V segment lost 3 bases and the J segment 4 bases; nucleotides outside the gene matches: 9. This chain's CDR3 is CASSQSTGNPNQPQHF. The CDR3 DNA sequence: TGCGCCAGCAGCCAGTCGACAGGGAACCCTAATCAGCCCCAGCATTTT.

The chain is built from TRBV12-5 and TRBJ1-2; D is unclear. Trimming pared 6 bases from V and 4 bases from J, leaving 18 bases between. CDR3 length: 15 amino acids. CDR1 LGHNT and CDR2 FRNRAP come from the germline V gene. CDR3 DNA sequence: TGTGCTAGTGGCGTAGGGCGGATTCCCCTCTATGGCTACACCTTC. It codes for CASGVGRIPLYGYTF.

V and J are TRBV18 and TRBJ1-2; possible D gene TRBD1, 5 bases. CDR1 and CDR2 from the germline V gene are KGHSH and LQKENI. With 3 bases removed from V and 0 bases from J, the gap between germline ends came to 17 bases. This CDR3 has 17 residues. The CDR3 is CASSPSLTEPANYGYTF. The CDR3 DNA is TGTGCCAGCTCACCCTCTCTGACAGAGCCAGCTAACTATGGCTACACCTTC.

This clonotype came up a few times. The rearrangement links TRBV6-2 or TRBV6-3 to TRBJ1-5; TRBD1 aligns across 7 bases. Losses at the gene ends were 10 bases for V and 5 bases for J; bases not matched to a gene: 5. The germline gives CDR1 MNHEY, CDR2 SVGEGT. The CDR3 length is 12 residues. CDR3 DNA: TGTGCCACCGACAGGGACCATCAGCCCCAGCATTTT. Residues: CATDRDHQPQHF.

The chain carries TRBV9 and TRBJ1-2; 12 bases are a match to TRBD1. The V gene end was trimmed by 4 bases and the J gene end by 8 bases; junction bases not matched to a gene: 9. CDR1 and CDR2 (germline): SGDLS, YYNGEE. This CDR3 spans 15 amino acids. The chain's CDR3 is CASSFTGQGARGYTF. DNA for the CDR3: TGTGCCAGCAGCTTTACGGGACAGGGGGCGCGAGGCTACACCTTC.

The rearrangement uses TRBV28 and TRBJ1-5; D not certain. This CDR3 spans 10 amino acids. Trimming pared 7 bases from V and 7 bases from J, leaving 5 bases between. The germline CDR1 and CDR2 sequences are MDHEN and SYDVKM. DNA of the CDR3: TGTGCCAGCAACTACCAGCCCCAGCATTTT. Translation gives CASNYQPQHF.

This clonotype was counted at least ten times. V usage is TRBV30 and J usage is TRBJ1-4; D not certain. CDR1 is GTSNPN and CDR2 is SVGIG in the germline V gene (reference sequence). This CDR3 contains 13 residues. Trimming took 5 bases from V and 7 from J, leaving 14 bases between them. The CDR3 reads CAWGQDWGEKLFF. The CDR3 DNA sequence: TGTGCCTGGGGGCAGGATTGGGGTGAAAAACTGTTTTTT.

The table lists this clonotype with a few counts. The J gene is TRBJ1-5, the V gene TRBV6-2 or TRBV6-3; D unclear. This CDR3 has 13 amino acids. The germline CDR1 and CDR2 sequences are MNHEY and SVGEGT. Trimming shortened V by 6 bases and J by 0 bases, and 6 bases separated the two germline ends. The CDR3 is CASRTDSNQPQHF. CDR3 nucleotides: TGTGCCAGCAGAACTGATAGCAATCAGCCCCAGCATTTT.

The chain combines TRBV7-9 with TRBJ2-5; tentative D call: TRBD1 (6 bases). Germline V gene lookup returns CDR1 SEHNR and CDR2 FQNEAQ (reference sequence). CDR3 length equals 16 residues. Trimming left V 6 bases short and J 3 bases short, with 20 bases between. The CDR3 coding sequence is TGTGCCAGCAGTTTTACGGGACAAGCAGGAGAAGAGACCCAGTACTTC. It encodes CASSFTGQAGEETQYF.

V is TRBV4-2 and J is TRBJ2-3; weak D call: TRBD2 (6 bases). CDR1 and CDR2 from the germline V gene are LGHNA and YNFKEQ. Trimming left V 5 bases short and J 6 bases short, with 18 bases between. The CDR3 is 15 amino acids. Here the CDR3 reads CASSDSGGRQDTQYF. The CDR3 DNA sequence: TGTGCCAGCAGCGATTCCGGGGGAAGGCAGGATACGCAGTATTTT.

This clonotype was counted once. This chain joins TRBV20-1 and TRBJ2-3, with TRBD2 as a possible D gene (6 bases). CDR1 and CDR2 (germline): DFQATT, SNEGSKA (reference sequence). This CDR3 region has 16 residues. V was cut by 0 bases and J by 0 bases, with 13 bases left in between. As DNA, the CDR3 is TGCAGTGCTAGAGATAGGCGGGGCCAAAGCACAGATACGCAGTATTTT. Translation: CSARDRRGQSTDTQYF.

V is TRBV5-1 and J is TRBJ2-7; 7 nucleotides line up with TRBD2. Germline-derived CDR1 and CDR2 are SGHRS and YFSETQ. There are 14 residues in the CDR3. V shed 3 bases and J 3 bases; nucleotides not matched to a gene: 6. This CDR3 reads CASSSSWEGYEQYF. The DNA for the CDR3 is TGCGCCAGCAGCTCGTCGTGGGAGGGCTACGAGCAGTACTTC.

This clonotype was observed at least ten times. The chain has TRBV7-2 and TRBJ1-2; perhaps TRBD1 as D (6 bases). Germline V gene lookup returns CDR1 SGHTA and CDR2 FQGNSA. The CDR3 runs 13 residues. Trimming shortened V by 3 bases and J by 2 bases, and 7 bases separated the two germline ends. Written as DNA, the CDR3 is TGTGCCAGCAGCTTCGGACAGAACTATGGCTACACCTTC. Translating gives CASSFGQNYGYTF.

This clonotype was recorded a few times. The chain uses TRBV7-9 and TRBJ1-4; 8 bases are a match to TRBD1. J lost 5 bases, V lost 5 bases, and 4 bases had no gene match. This CDR3 has 14 residues. Germline assignment: CDR1 SEHNR and CDR2 FQNEAQ (reference sequence). DNA of the CDR3: TGTGCCAGCAGCCCCGACAGGGGCAATGAAAAACTGTTTTTT. Translating gives CASSPDRGNEKLFF.

This clonotype was counted only a few times. The rearrangement uses TRBV5-1 and TRBJ1-1, with D perhaps TRBD1 (6 bases). The CDR3 is made up of 13 amino acids. CDR1 and CDR2 (germline): SGHRS, YFSETQ. V was shortened by 5 bases and J by 4 bases, with 12 bases between the two germline ends. DNA of the CDR3: TGCGCCAGCAGGGCGGGGGCGAGCACTGAAGCTTTCTTT. Its protein product is CASRAGASTEAFF.

V gene TRBV7-9 combines with J gene TRBJ1-1; the D gene is possibly TRBD1 (6 bases). The germline gives CDR1 SEHNR, CDR2 FQNEAQ (reference sequence). V lost 1 base, J lost 8 bases, and 14 bases lay in between. This CDR3 has 14 amino acids. CDR3 DNA sequence: TGTGCCAGCAGCTTAGGAACCGGGACACTGGAAGCTTTCTTT. It codes for CASSLGTGTLEAFF.

The chain carries TRBV29-1 and TRBJ1-6, with D unclear. The ends were cut back, 7 bases at V and 14 bases at J, with 21 bases in the middle. The CDR3 length is 13 residues. Germline values: CDR1 SQVTM, CDR2 ANQGSEA. The DNA for the CDR3 is TGCAGCGCTGGAGGTGACCTCGACGGGACCCTCCACTTT. Translating it yields CSAGGDLDGTLHF.

The gene calls are TRBV6-5 and TRBJ2-1, with D maybe TRBD1 (6 bases). Trimming cost V 6 bases and J 3 bases, with 6 bases left between them. Germline V CDR1 and CDR2: MNHEY, SVGAGI. The CDR3 is made up of 12 amino acids. DNA of the CDR3: TGTGCCAGCAGACAGGGCTACAATGAGCAGTTCTTC. This codes for CASRQGYNEQFF.

This clonotype showed up just a few times. The V gene is TRBV6-2 or TRBV6-3, the J gene TRBJ2-7; D possibly uses TRBD1 or TRBD2 (6 bases each). The CDR3 extends over 14 amino acids. With 0 bases removed from V and 5 bases from J, the gap between germline ends came to 11 bases. The germline CDR1 and CDR2 sequences are MNHEY and SVGEGT. This CDR3 is CASSYSWGAHEQYF. The CDR3 nucleotides read TGTGCCAGCAGTTACTCTTGGGGGGCCCACGAGCAGTACTTC.

This clonotype was counted a few times. The chain joins TRBV7-9 to TRBJ1-1; D is ambiguous. This CDR3 contains 15 residues. V was clipped by 3 bases and J by 2 bases, with 13 bases between them. The germline CDR1 and CDR2 sequences are SEHNR and FQNEAQ (reference sequence). The chain's CDR3 is CASSFLAKRNTEAFF. The CDR3 DNA sequence: TGTGCCAGCAGCTTTTTGGCCAAAAGAAACACTGAAGCTTTCTTT.

This clonotype was seen a few times. J is TRBJ2-3 and V is TRBV11-2; possibly TRBD1 for D (5 bases). The CDR3 loop spans 17 amino acids. Germline CDR1 SGHAT, CDR2 FQNNGV. Between the trimmed V and J ends, which lost 1 base and 4 bases, there was a span of 18 bases. The DNA for the CDR3 is TGTGCCAGCAGCTTAGTATTTAGGTGGGGCCGCGCAGATACGCAGTATTTT. Its translation is CASSLVFRWGRADTQYF.